The clone carrying this T cell receptor beta chain was observed a single time. What it binds is not known. CDR3 length equals 13 residues. CDR1 is SGHVS and CDR2 is FQNEAQ in the germline V gene. The ends were cut back, 9 bases at V and 1 base at J, with 12 bases in the middle. This sample was included in a study of cytomegalovirus exposure and HLA in healthy donors. Whole-study results and caveats: The classifier was said to identify cytomegalovirus status with high specificity and sensitivity. In a later analysis, most CMV-associated TCR beta chains appeared HLA-restricted.

Researchers ran the PCR with 60 Vbeta and 13 Jbeta primers. Libraries were prepared by immunoSEQ multiplex PCR; TCRdb keeps only in-frame clonotypes and omits some of them. The sample includes approximately 190,000 clones, just under 80% of them seen just once. The sample taken for sequencing was PBMCs. The rearrangement links TRBV7-8 to TRBJ1-1; possible D gene TRBD1, 6 bases. The receptor was isolated from a woman aged 25 to 45 in good health and CMV-seropositive. The CDR3 loop reads CASTTGPNTEAFF. CDR3 in DNA: TGTGCCAGTACCACAGGGCCGAACACTGAAGCTTTCTTT.